These 20 T cell receptor beta chains came from one sample sequenced in a study of OX40 agonist ivuxolimab in advanced cancers. Data came from immunoSEQ multiplex PCR; TCRdb stores just in-frame clones and leaves some out. Counted here are approximately 96,000 clones, roughly 87% occurring once; the ten biggest clones make up under 2%. Material: CD4+ or CD8+ T cells sorted from blood, obtained in a trial of the OX40 agonist ivuxolimab. These receptor sequences come from an adult with an advanced solid tumor such as melanoma, head and neck, liver or kidney cancer.

The V and J genes are TRBV9 and TRBJ2-1; D remains unclear. The V end lost 4 bases, the J end lost 9 bases, and 23 bases lay between the germline ends. The CDR3 length is 16 residues. Germline V gene lookup returns CDR1 SGDLS and CDR2 YYNGEE. This chain's CDR3 is CASSPRFESLGGEQFF. The CDR3 DNA sequence: TGTGCCAGCAGCCCTAGGTTTGAGAGTCTGGGTGGTGAGCAGTTCTTC.

The chain has TRBV27 and TRBJ2-7; TRBD2 aligns across 14 bases. Germline CDR1 is MNHEY and CDR2 is SMNVEV (reference sequence). The CDR3 is 15 amino acids. After removal of 6 bases from V and 2 bases from J, the junction contained 3 bases not matched to a gene. CDR3 loop: CASRPGLAGAYEQYF. The CDR3 bases are TGTGCCAGCAGACCGGGACTAGCGGGAGCCTACGAGCAGTACTTC.

This clone was detected only once. The CDR3 reads CASSRTGSNQPQHF. The CDR3 nucleotides are TGTGCCAGCAGCAGAACAGGAAGCAATCAGCCCCAGCATTTT. The genes are TRBV7-2 and TRBJ1-5; D may be TRBD1 (5 bases). The CDR3 is made up of 14 amino acids. V was trimmed by 5 bases and J by 1 base, leaving 9 bases between them. CDR1 is SGHTA and CDR2 is FQGNSA in the germline V gene.

The rearrangement links TRBV4-3 to TRBJ2-3, with 8 bases that match TRBD2. Germline loops: CDR1 LGHNA, CDR2 YSLEER. Trimming removed 11 bases from V and 5 bases from J; junction bases left unmatched: 9. The CDR3 contains 13 residues. The CDR3, as DNA: TGCGCCGCGGGGCGGGAGGTTGGAGATACGCAGTATTTT. Protein product: CAAGREVGDTQYF.

The gene calls are TRBV12-5 and TRBJ1-2, with unresolved D. The germline V gene has CDR1 LGHNT and CDR2 FRNRAP. V shed 2 bases and J shed 2 bases, with 12 bases lying between them. The CDR3 is made up of 15 amino acids. The CDR3 nucleotides read TGTGCTAGTGGTTTGTTCCGAGGACGGAACTATGGCTACACCTTC. Protein: CASGLFRGRNYGYTF.

This clone was observed a few times. The V gene is TRBV4-3, the J gene TRBJ2-1, with 8 nucleotides matching TRBD2. Germline assignment: CDR1 LGHNA and CDR2 YSLEER. Trimming took 7 bases from V and 3 from J; bases not matched to a gene: 5. This CDR3 is built from 14 residues. CDR3 sequence reads: CASNEAGGYNEQFF. As DNA, the CDR3 is TGCGCCAGCAACGAGGCGGGAGGCTACAATGAGCAGTTCTTC.

The CDR3 DNA is TGTGCCTGGAGTGTACAGCCAGGGGATGGCTACACCTTC. It yields the protein CAWSVQPGDGYTF. The chain recombines TRBV30 with TRBJ1-2, with D possibly TRBD1 on 6 matching bases. V was pared by 0 bases and J by 6 bases, with 11 bases between. The CDR3 has 13 amino acids. CDR1 is GTSNPN and CDR2 is SVGIG in the germline V gene (reference sequence).

This clone was seen only a few times. At the DNA level, this CDR3 is encoded by other sequences in the same sample as well. V and J are TRBV29-1 and TRBJ2-3; D is perhaps TRBD2 (6 bases). Germline CDR1 SQVTM, CDR2 ANQGSEA. The CDR3 runs 15 residues. The germline V and J ends were trimmed by 2 bases and 1 base, with 13 bases remaining between them. CDR3 amino acids: CSVEPGLGGTDTQYF. The CDR3 DNA sequence: TGCAGCGTTGAACCGGGACTGGGAGGCACAGATACGCAGTATTTT.

This sequence joins TRBV5-4 and TRBJ2-1; 13 bases are shared with TRBD2. This CDR3 contains 15 residues. CDR1 is SGHNT and CDR2 is YYREEE in the germline V gene (reference sequence). V lost 4 bases and J lost 8; bases outside the gene matches: 6. CDR3 residues: CASSRTSGSRDEQFF. The DNA of the CDR3 is TGTGCCAGCAGCCGGACTAGCGGGAGTAGGGATGAGCAGTTCTTC. The entire variable domain, with the rest obtained from reference TRBV5-4 and TRBJ2-1, is as follows: ETGVTQSPTHLIKTRGQQVTLRCSSQSGHNTVSWYQQALGQGPQFIFQYYREEENGRGNFPPRFSGLQFPNYSSELNVNALELDDSALYLCASSRTSGSRDEQFFGPGTRLTVL.

The chain combines TRBV28 with TRBJ2-7; D uncertain. V dropped 8 bases and J dropped 0 bases, with 14 bases sitting between them. This CDR3 has 14 residues. Germline loops: CDR1 MDHEN, CDR2 SYDVKM. CDR3 coding DNA: TGTGCCAGCGGTGCCCAGGCGGTCTCCTACGAGCAGTACTTC. Protein product: CASGAQAVSYEQYF.

The V and J genes are TRBV19 and TRBJ2-2; no clear D gene. V was shortened by 4 bases and J by 5 bases, with 5 bases between the two germline ends. CDR3 size: 12 residues. CDR1 is LNHDA, CDR2 SQIVND, per germline (reference sequence). CDR3 sequence reads: CASSKGTGELFF. In nucleotides, the CDR3 is TGTGCCAGTAGTAAAGGGACCGGGGAGCTGTTTTTT.

The genes are TRBV28 and TRBJ1-5; possibly TRBD1 for D (5 bases). The V end was cut by 5 bases, the J end by 3 bases, with 26 bases between. Germline CDR1 MDHEN, CDR2 SYDVKM. CDR3 length: 19 amino acids. The CDR3 DNA reads as TGTGCCAGCAGTCCGACCGGGATCGGGGGTCTTTTGTTCAATCAGCCCCAGCATTTT. Translation: CASSPTGIGGLLFNQPQHF.

V is TRBV10-3 and J is TRBJ2-7; D is tentatively TRBD1 or TRBD2 (5 bases each). Trimming removed 4 bases from V and 1 base from J, with 11 bases in between. The CDR3 totals 14 residues. Per the germline V gene, CDR1 is ENHRY and CDR2 is SYGVKD. The CDR3 sequence: CAISGGDVSYEQYF. The DNA of the CDR3 is TGTGCCATCAGTGGAGGGGACGTTTCCTACGAGCAGTACTTC.

This clone showed up just a few times. The chain uses TRBV7-3 and TRBJ2-3; no firm D call. Trimming stripped 3 bases from V and 1 base from J, with 2 bases between. This CDR3 is built from 12 residues. Germline CDR1 reads SGHTA; CDR2 reads FQGTGA. The CDR3 DNA reads TGTGCCAGCAGCTTTGGCACAGATACGCAGTATTTT. Translation: CASSFGTDTQYF. The entire variable domain, with the rest obtained from reference TRBV7-3 and TRBJ2-3, is as follows: GAGVSQTPSNKVTEKGKYVELRCDPISGHTALYWYRQSLGQGPEFLIYFQGTGAADDSGLPNDRFFAVRPEGSVSTLKIQRTERGDSAVYLCASSFGTDTQYFGPGTRLTVL.

The chain employs TRBV2 and TRBJ2-2; D not certain. CDR1 SNHLY and CDR2 FYNNEI come from the germline V gene. The V end was cut by 6 bases, the J end by 3 bases, with 11 bases between. This CDR3 has 14 residues. As DNA, the CDR3 is TGTGCCAGCAGCTTATTACAAGACACCGGGGAGCTGTTTTTT. As protein: CASSLLQDTGELFF.

The chain is built from TRBV29-1 and TRBJ2-1; TRBD2 matches 9 bases. The V gene end was trimmed by 4 bases and the J gene end by 8 bases; junction bases not matched to a gene: 12. The CDR3 extends over 15 amino acids. Germline V gene data show CDR1 as SQVTM and CDR2 as ANQGSEA. The CDR3 region has the DNA TGCAGCGTTGGTGATAGCGGGGGTGGGCGGGATGAGCAGTTCTTC. Translating gives CSVGDSGGGRDEQFF.

This clone was observed a single time. The chain employs TRBV27 and TRBJ2-5; unclear D gene. Germline CDR1 MNHEY, CDR2 SMNVEV (reference sequence). V lost 6 bases and J 2 bases, leaving 1 base between the germline ends. This CDR3 has 10 amino acids. CDR3 bases: TGTGCCAGCAGGCAAGAGACCCAGTACTTC. Its protein is CASRQETQYF.

The chain couples TRBV28 to TRBJ1-2, with a tentative D call TRBD1 (6 bases). This CDR3 has 15 residues. Deletions cut 5 bases from V and 5 bases from J, with 18 bases between. The germline V gene has CDR1 MDHEN and CDR2 SYDVKM. CDR3 sequence: CASSPGARDLYGYTF. As DNA, the CDR3 is TGTGCCAGCAGTCCAGGGGCCAGGGATCTATATGGCTACACCTTC.

This chain links TRBV19 with TRBJ1-1; 9 bases match TRBD1. CDR1 is LNHDA, CDR2 SQIVND, per germline (reference sequence). V lost 3 bases, J lost 4 bases, and 15 bases stayed unmatched. This CDR3 spans 18 amino acids. CDR3 in amino acids: CASSMPASGTGFATEAFF. The DNA for the CDR3 is TGTGCCAGTAGTATGCCCGCGTCGGGGACAGGGTTCGCCACTGAAGCTTTCTTT.

The V and J genes are TRBV30 and TRBJ2-7; the D gene could be TRBD1 or TRBD2 (5 bases each). The CDR3 totals 14 residues. V lost 3 bases to trimming and J lost 0 bases, with 12 bases between them. CDR1 and CDR2 (germline): GTSNPN, SVGIG (reference sequence). For the CDR3, the DNA is TGTGCCTGGAGATCGGGGCCCAACTCCTACGAGCAGTACTTC. It codes for CAWRSGPNSYEQYF.